These T cell receptor beta chains were read from a single sample in a study of blood T cell repertoires in COVID-19. TCRdb keeps only in-frame clones here, not all; method: immunoSEQ multiplex PCR. The sample consists of roughly 200,000 clones, about 88% of them appearing once. The sample taken for sequencing was peripheral blood. The receptor set was obtained from a woman aged 40 to 55 who had recovered from COVID-19. Each CDR3 is given with its conserved first and last residue. The D gene is left open where the match is weak. For some rows the clone size is stated as once, few or many, or as a class when expanded; others skip it.

abundance: NA; d_gene: TRBD1; v_gene: TRBV3-1/TRBV3-2; j_gene: TRBJ2-4; CDR3nt: TGTGCCAGCAGCCCTAGGACAGGGGGGTCCAAAAACATTCAGTACTTC; CDR3aa: CASSPRTGGSKNIQYF
abundance: NA; d_gene: TRBD1; v_gene: TRBV19; j_gene: TRBJ1-1; CDR3nt: TGTGCCAGTAGAAATGACAGGGCGAGGACTGAAGCTTTCTTT; CDR3aa: CASRNDRARTEAFF
abundance: NA; d_gene: NA; v_gene: TRBV6-5; j_gene: TRBJ1-2; CDR3nt: TGTGCCAGCAACCTCAGTGGGACATCTTATGGCTACACCTTC; CDR3aa: CASNLSGTSYGYTF
abundance: few; d_gene: TRBD1; v_gene: TRBV4-2; j_gene: TRBJ1-4; CDR3nt: TGTGCCAGCAGCGACCTCGGGACAGCTGAAGAAAAACTGTTTTTT; CDR3aa: CASSDLGTAEEKLFF
abundance: NA; d_gene: NA; v_gene: TRBV3-1/TRBV3-2; j_gene: TRBJ2-1; CDR3nt: TGTGCCAGCAGCCAAGCTCCAGCGGAAAGATACAATGAGCAGTTCTTC; CDR3aa: CASSQAPAERYNEQFF
abundance: once; d_gene: TRBD2; v_gene: TRBV13; j_gene: TRBJ2-1; CDR3nt: TGTGCCAGCAGCTTAGAATCGCTAGCGGGAGGCCCCTACAATGAGCAGTTCTTC; CDR3aa: CASSLESLAGGPYNEQFF
abundance: NA; d_gene: TRBD1; v_gene: TRBV28; j_gene: TRBJ2-7; CDR3nt: TGTGCCAGCACCGAAACCCAGGGGGCCTTCTACGAGCAGTACTTC; CDR3aa: CASTETQGAFYEQYF
abundance: once; d_gene: TRBD2; v_gene: TRBV6-2/TRBV6-3; j_gene: TRBJ2-7; CDR3nt: TGTGCCAGCAGTGACCGACTAGCGGGACTCTACGAGCAGTACTTC; CDR3aa: CASSDRLAGLYEQYF
abundance: NA; d_gene: NA; v_gene: TRBV5-1; j_gene: TRBJ1-5; CDR3nt: TGCGCCAGCAGCATACAGCCGGGGAAGGATCAGCCCCAGCATTTT; CDR3aa: CASSIQPGKDQPQHF
abundance: NA; d_gene: TRBD1; v_gene: TRBV7-9; j_gene: TRBJ1-2; CDR3nt: TGTGCCAGCAGCCTTGGACAGGGGGCGTATGGCTACACCTTC; CDR3aa: CASSLGQGAYGYTF
abundance: NA; d_gene: TRBD1; v_gene: TRBV2; j_gene: TRBJ1-1; CDR3nt: TGTGCCAGCAGTGAATTAGGGGGCGATGACACTGAAGCTTTCTTT; CDR3aa: CASSELGGDDTEAFF
abundance: NA; d_gene: TRBD1; v_gene: TRBV6-5; j_gene: TRBJ1-5; CDR3nt: TGTGCCAGCACCCGGGACAGTAGCAATCAGCCCCAGCATTTT; CDR3aa: CASTRDSSNQPQHF
abundance: NA; d_gene: NA; v_gene: TRBV5-1; j_gene: TRBJ2-5; CDR3nt: TGCGCCAGCAGCTCCACGGGAGAAGAGACCCAGTACTTC; CDR3aa: CASSSTGEETQYF
abundance: few; d_gene: NA; v_gene: TRBV6-5; j_gene: TRBJ2-2; CDR3nt: TGTGCCAGCAGTTACCTTGACAGAGCGAACACCGGGGAGCTGTTTTTT; CDR3aa: CASSYLDRANTGELFF
abundance: NA; d_gene: NA; v_gene: TRBV9; j_gene: TRBJ2-2; CDR3nt: TGTGCCAGCAGCGTTCGCACCGGGGAGCTGTTTTTT; CDR3aa: CASSVRTGELFF
abundance: NA; d_gene: TRBD1; v_gene: TRBV25-1; j_gene: TRBJ2-7; CDR3nt: TGTGCCAGCAGCTGGACAGGGTACGAGCAGTACTTC; CDR3aa: CASSWTGYEQYF
abundance: NA; d_gene: TRBD2; v_gene: TRBV27; j_gene: TRBJ2-2; CDR3nt: TGTGCCAGCAGTTCCCGGACTAGCGGGATATCCGGGGAGCTGTTTTTT; CDR3aa: CASSSRTSGISGELFF
abundance: NA; d_gene: TRBD1; v_gene: TRBV5-4; j_gene: TRBJ1-3; CDR3nt: TGTGCCAGCAGCTTTACAGGGGGAGGAAACACCATATATTTT; CDR3aa: CASSFTGGGNTIYF
abundance: NA; d_gene: TRBD2; v_gene: TRBV7-2; j_gene: TRBJ2-1; CDR3nt: TGTGCCAGCAGCCCCTCTAGCGGGAGTATCGTTGAGCAGTTCTTC; CDR3aa: CASSPSSGSIVEQFF
abundance: NA; d_gene: NA; v_gene: TRBV12-3/TRBV12-4; j_gene: TRBJ1-5; CDR3nt: TGTGCCAGCAGTTGGCGCAATCAGCCCCAGCATTTT; CDR3aa: CASSWRNQPQHF
abundance: NA; d_gene: NA; v_gene: TRBV29-1; j_gene: TRBJ1-2; CDR3nt: TGCAGCGTTGAAGTCATCAGGGGTGGAAACTATGGCTACACCTTC; CDR3aa: CSVEVIRGGNYGYTF
abundance: NA; d_gene: NA; v_gene: TRBV28; j_gene: TRBJ2-1; CDR3nt: TGTGCCGTGCTGGGGGCCAGCTCCTACAATGAGCAGTTCTTC; CDR3aa: CAVLGASSYNEQFF
abundance: NA; d_gene: NA; v_gene: TRBV27; j_gene: TRBJ1-3; CDR3nt: TGTGCCAGCAGTTTATCGCCCCCCGCTAATCACGCCACCATATATTTT; CDR3aa: CASSLSPPANHATIYF
abundance: once; d_gene: NA; v_gene: TRBV7-9; j_gene: TRBJ2-5; CDR3nt: TGTGCCAGCAGCTTTGCAGCGGAGACCCAGTACTTC; CDR3aa: CASSFAAETQYF
abundance: few; d_gene: NA; v_gene: TRBV6-1; j_gene: TRBJ2-5; CDR3nt: TGTGCCAGCAATCCCCGGGGGGCGAGCGAGACCCAGTACTTC; CDR3aa: CASNPRGASETQYF
abundance: once; d_gene: TRBD1; v_gene: TRBV7-9; j_gene: TRBJ2-5; CDR3nt: TGTGTCAGCAGCTTAGACCCGGGACAGGGCCAAGAGACCCAGTACTTC; CDR3aa: CVSSLDPGQGQETQYF
abundance: NA; d_gene: TRBD2; v_gene: TRBV6-1; j_gene: TRBJ2-5; CDR3nt: TGTGCCAGCAGTGAAGAGACTAGCTGGTTGATGGCCGAGACCCAGTACTTC; CDR3aa: CASSEETSWLMAETQYF
abundance: NA; d_gene: TRBD2; v_gene: TRBV6-5; j_gene: TRBJ2-7; CDR3nt: TGTGCCAGCAGTTACACAGGGACTAGCGGGAGCTACGAGCAGTACTTC; CDR3aa: CASSYTGTSGSYEQYF
abundance: NA; d_gene: TRBD2; v_gene: TRBV27; j_gene: TRBJ2-7; CDR3nt: TGTGCCAGCAGTTGGACTAGCGGGAGCTACGAGCAGTACTTC; CDR3aa: CASSWTSGSYEQYF
abundance: NA; d_gene: NA; v_gene: TRBV12-5; j_gene: TRBJ1-1; CDR3nt: TGTGCTACTGGGCCCGGTGGGAACACTGAAGCTTTCTTT; CDR3aa: CATGPGGNTEAFF
abundance: once; d_gene: NA; v_gene: TRBV14; j_gene: TRBJ2-1; CDR3nt: TGTGCCAGCAGCCGATACCAGGGGGGTGAGCAGTTCTTC; CDR3aa: CASSRYQGGEQFF
abundance: NA; d_gene: TRBD1; v_gene: TRBV6-1; j_gene: TRBJ2-7; CDR3nt: TGTGCCAGCAGTGAAGTCGGAACAGGGGCCGAGCAGTACTTC; CDR3aa: CASSEVGTGAEQYF
abundance: few; d_gene: TRBD1; v_gene: TRBV5-1; j_gene: TRBJ2-1; CDR3nt: TGCGCCAGCAGCCCCGACAGGGTCAATGAGCAGTTCTTC; CDR3aa: CASSPDRVNEQFF
abundance: NA; d_gene: TRBD2; v_gene: TRBV3-1/TRBV3-2; j_gene: TRBJ2-1; CDR3nt: TGTGCCAGCAGCCAAGAGGGGACTAGCGGAAATTCCTACAATGAGCAGTTCTTC; CDR3aa: CASSQEGTSGNSYNEQFF
abundance: NA; d_gene: TRBD2; v_gene: TRBV7-2; j_gene: TRBJ2-7; CDR3nt: TGTGCCAGCAGTCCTATAGCGGGAAACAAGGTATACGAGCAGTACTTC; CDR3aa: CASSPIAGNKVYEQYF
abundance: NA; d_gene: TRBD2; v_gene: TRBV3-1/TRBV3-2; j_gene: TRBJ2-5; CDR3nt: TGTGCCAGCAGCCGAGGACTAGCGGGAGGAGAGACCCAGTACTTC; CDR3aa: CASSRGLAGGETQYF
abundance: few; d_gene: NA; v_gene: TRBV4-3; j_gene: TRBJ2-7; CDR3nt: TGCGCCAGCAGCCAAGATACGGGACTCGGCGCCTACGAGCAGTACTTC; CDR3aa: CASSQDTGLGAYEQYF
abundance: NA; d_gene: TRBD1; v_gene: TRBV4-3; j_gene: TRBJ2-3; CDR3nt: TGCGCCAGCAGCCAAGTTACAGGGGTCAGCACAGATACGCAGTATTTT; CDR3aa: CASSQVTGVSTDTQYF
abundance: NA; d_gene: TRBD2; v_gene: TRBV29-1; j_gene: TRBJ2-5; CDR3nt: TGCAGCGTCGTGGGACTAGCGGGAGGAAGGGAGACCCAGTACTTC; CDR3aa: CSVVGLAGGRETQYF
abundance: NA; d_gene: TRBD1; v_gene: TRBV30; j_gene: TRBJ1-2; CDR3nt: TGTGCCTGGAGGAGACAGGGGGAGCATGGCTACACCTTC; CDR3aa: CAWRRQGEHGYTF
abundance: NA; d_gene: TRBD1; v_gene: TRBV2; j_gene: TRBJ2-7; CDR3nt: TGTGCCAGCAGTTCCGACAGGGTACGTTCCTACGAGCAGTACTTC; CDR3aa: CASSSDRVRSYEQYF
abundance: few; d_gene: NA; v_gene: TRBV7-9; j_gene: TRBJ2-7; CDR3nt: TGTGCCAGCACCCGGGGAAAGGGTGGGGAGCAGTACTTC; CDR3aa: CASTRGKGGEQYF
abundance: NA; d_gene: NA; v_gene: TRBV6-5; j_gene: TRBJ2-7; CDR3nt: TGTGCCAGCAGTTACTCGAGGTCAGTCTACGAGCAGTACTTC; CDR3aa: CASSYSRSVYEQYF
abundance: NA; d_gene: TRBD2; v_gene: TRBV12-5; j_gene: TRBJ2-7; CDR3nt: TGTGCTAGTCTTGACGGGAGGGCCGGTTTCTCGTCCGAGCAGTACTTC; CDR3aa: CASLDGRAGFSSEQYF
abundance: NA; d_gene: TRBD1; v_gene: TRBV3-1/TRBV3-2; j_gene: TRBJ1-2; CDR3nt: TGTGCCAGCAGCTACGGGACAGGGGGCGCGGGCTATGGCTACACCTTC; CDR3aa: CASSYGTGGAGYGYTF
abundance: NA; d_gene: NA; v_gene: TRBV30; j_gene: TRBJ1-5; CDR3nt: TGTGCCTGGAGTGTAGAGAGAGGCAATCAGCCCCAGCATTTT; CDR3aa: CAWSVERGNQPQHF
abundance: NA; d_gene: TRBD2; v_gene: TRBV24-1; j_gene: TRBJ2-1; CDR3nt: TGTGCCACCAGTGATACCCGGACTAGCGGGCAGCAGTTCTTC; CDR3aa: CATSDTRTSGQQFF
abundance: NA; d_gene: NA; v_gene: TRBV4-2; j_gene: TRBJ1-5; CDR3nt: TGTGCCAGCAGCCAAGAGGGCAGGGGAGCTGCTCAGCCCCAGCATTTT; CDR3aa: CASSQEGRGAAQPQHF
abundance: NA; d_gene: TRBD1; v_gene: TRBV6-2/TRBV6-3; j_gene: TRBJ2-7; CDR3nt: TGTGCCAGCAGTTACCCACAGGGGGCCGACTACGAGCAGTACTTC; CDR3aa: CASSYPQGADYEQYF
abundance: NA; d_gene: TRBD1; v_gene: TRBV19; j_gene: TRBJ1-5; CDR3nt: TGTGCCAGTAGTGACAGGGGGAATCAGCCCCAGCATTTT; CDR3aa: CASSDRGNQPQHF
abundance: NA; d_gene: TRBD1; v_gene: TRBV11-1; j_gene: TRBJ2-7; CDR3nt: TGTGCCAGCAGCACCGGGACAGGGGGACCCTACGAGCAGTACTTC; CDR3aa: CASSTGTGGPYEQYF
abundance: NA; d_gene: NA; v_gene: TRBV3-1/TRBV3-2; j_gene: TRBJ2-3; CDR3nt: TGTGCCAGCAGCCAAGCGCTCACTAGCCTAATTAGCACAGATACGCAGTATTTT; CDR3aa: CASSQALTSLISTDTQYF
abundance: NA; d_gene: NA; v_gene: TRBV5-5; j_gene: TRBJ1-1; CDR3nt: TGTGCCAGCAGCTTGGGACAGTCAACGGACACTGAAGCTTTCTTT; CDR3aa: CASSLGQSTDTEAFF
abundance: NA; d_gene: TRBD1; v_gene: TRBV5-8; j_gene: TRBJ2-7; CDR3nt: TGTGCCAGCAGCTTGGGACAGGGCCTCTACGAGCAGTACTTC; CDR3aa: CASSLGQGLYEQYF